This entry lists 12 T cell receptor beta chains sequenced from one sample in a study of CD8 T cells in ankylosing spondylitis. The study's findings and limits: Seemingly characteristic of ankylosing spondylitis blood was a TCR beta motif consisting of about 8 highly homologous variants.

Their antigen targets remain unknown. In TCRdb, the 5' RACE reads were re-called with MiXCR into one record per CDR3 protein. The data show about 450,000 distinct CDR3 sequences, with roughly a quarter seen just once and about 1% held by the top ten. The sample consisted of blood, either unsorted or a sorted T cell fraction (not recorded which). All receptors come from a male donor with ankylosing spondylitis.

This clonotype appeared once. The V call is TRBV5-1, the J call TRBJ1-5; D gene unclear. The V and J ends lost 0 bases and 7 bases respectively, with 14 bases between them. The germline gives CDR1 SGHRS, CDR2 YFSETQ. This CDR3 has 15 amino acids. The CDR3 region is CASSLDGTAAQPQHF. CDR3 nucleotides: TGCGCCAGCAGCTTGGATGGCACGGCAGCCCAGCCCCAGCATTTT.

This clonotype turned up a few times. The gene calls are TRBV6-5 and TRBJ1-5, with no clear D. The ends were cut back, 2 bases at V and 2 bases at J, with 10 bases in the middle. The CDR3 contains 15 residues. Germline CDR1 and CDR2: MNHEY and SVGAGI. This CDR3 is CASSYGNRGNQPQHF. As DNA, the CDR3 is TGTGCCAGCAGTTACGGAAATAGGGGCAATCAGCCCCAGCATTTT.

This clonotype has only a few counts. The CDR3 nucleotides are TGCGCCAGCAGCTTGGATGGGACGCGAGTGGAAAAACTGTTTTTT. Its protein is CASSLDGTRVEKLFF. The chain links TRBV5-1 to TRBJ1-4; TRBD1 might be the D (5 bases). Germline V gene data show CDR1 as SGHRS and CDR2 as YFSETQ. This CDR3 region has 15 residues. V lost 0 bases, J lost 8 bases, and 14 bases lay in between.

The V and J genes are TRBV6-1 and TRBJ2-5, with TRBD2 matching 8 bases. The germline V gene has CDR1 MNHNS and CDR2 SASEGT. V dropped 9 bases and J dropped 3; count of bases not matched to a gene: 18. This CDR3 is built from 17 residues. The CDR3: CARETSGPEGEEETQYF. The CDR3 DNA is TGTGCCAGAGAAACTAGCGGACCCGAAGGAGAAGAAGAGACCCAGTACTTC.

There are a few counts of this clonotype. The chain combines TRBV12-3 or TRBV12-4 with TRBJ1-5; the match to TRBD1 covers 8 bases. J was trimmed by 4 bases and V by 4 bases; bases with no gene match: 9. The CDR3 spans 16 residues. This CDR3 is CASSSSGQGGNQPQHF. In DNA form, the CDR3 reads TGTGCCAGCAGTTCGTCCGGACAGGGAGGGAATCAGCCCCAGCATTTT.

The chain uses TRBV24-1 and TRBJ2-1; 12 bases align to TRBD2. The CDR3 totals 16 residues. Trimming removed 4 bases from V and 8 bases from J; junction bases left unmatched: 8. CDR1 and CDR2 (germline): KGHDR, SFDVKD. This CDR3 reads CATSETGLAGLDEQFF. CDR3 DNA: TGTGCCACCAGTGAAACGGGACTAGCGGGCTTGGATGAGCAGTTCTTC.

This chain connects TRBV20-1 to TRBJ2-1; the D is unclear. The CDR3 length is 14 residues. Trimming shortened V by 1 base and J by 0 bases, and 7 bases separated the two germline ends. Germline CDR1 reads DFQATT; CDR2 reads SNEGSKA (reference sequence). The CDR3, as DNA: TGCAGTGCTAGAGTGCGACGCTCCTACAATGAGCAGTTCTTC. Translation: CSARVRRSYNEQFF.

The chain has TRBV2 and TRBJ2-2; TRBD2 aligns across 12 bases. CDR1 and CDR2 from the germline V gene are SNHLY and FYNNEI. V gave up 6 bases and J gave up 1 base; unmatched junction bases: 3. This CDR3 is built from 16 residues. The DNA of the CDR3 is TGTGCCAGCAGACCGACTAGCGGGGGGAACACCGGGGAGCTGTTTTTT. It codes for CASRPTSGGNTGELFF.

V is TRBV20-1 and J is TRBJ2-1, with 13 bases fitting TRBD2. This CDR3 is built from 14 residues. V gave up 5 bases and J gave up 7 bases; unmatched junction bases: 5. From germline, CDR1 is DFQATT and CDR2 SNEGSKA (reference sequence). In DNA form, the CDR3 reads TGCAGTGCTGTGGGACTAGCGGGGAGGAATGAGCAGTTCTTC. This gives the protein CSAVGLAGRNEQFF.

The genes are TRBV6-1 and TRBJ1-2, with TRBD1 as a possible D gene (6 bases). The V end was cut by 0 bases, the J end by 3 bases, with 8 bases between. The CDR3 is 14 amino acids. CDR1 and CDR2 from the germline V gene are MNHNS and SASEGT. This CDR3 reads CASSEARQDYGYTF. The CDR3 region has the DNA TGTGCCAGCAGTGAAGCACGACAGGACTATGGCTACACCTTC.

This chain links TRBV20-1 with TRBJ1-2; perhaps TRBD1 as D (6 bases). The ends were cut back, 5 bases at V and 2 bases at J, with 12 bases in the middle. The germline gives CDR1 DFQATT, CDR2 SNEGSKA (reference sequence). This CDR3 is built from 13 residues. The CDR3 loop reads CSAEGGGNYGYTF. The DNA for the CDR3 is TGCAGTGCTGAGGGGGGAGGGAACTATGGCTACACCTTC.

This clonotype was detected only once. The chain joins TRBV4-1 to TRBJ2-4; D may match TRBD1 or TRBD2 (5 bases each). This CDR3 region has 15 residues. Germline loops: CDR1 MGHRA, CDR2 YSYEKL. The V gene lost 0 bases and the J gene lost 12 bases, with 18 bases spanning the gap. CDR3 loop: CASSQEDRLTGGQYF. The CDR3 DNA is TGCGCCAGCAGCCAAGAGGATAGGCTGACTGGGGGTCAGTACTTC.